This T cell receptor beta chain was obtained from a study of blood T cells in healthy people across ages. A second PCR, run for roughly 7 to 12 cycles, used a sample-barcoded 5' primer plus a J-beta primer mix. Via MiXCR, TCRdb re-called the 5' RACE reads, giving one row per CDR3 protein. The sample has around 1,000,000 distinct CDR3 sequences, approximately 26% seen once; the top ten hold 0.65% to 0.95%. This clonotype was counted only a few times. The V gene's germline CDR1 is SGHRS and CDR2 YFSETQ. The CDR3 consists of 15 residues. V gave up 4 bases and J gave up 6 bases; unmatched junction bases: 9. These data also featured in a second study, about T cells of mothers and their children.

Sequencing used blood. The TCR originated in a girl aged 2-10 years in good health. This chain links TRBV5-1 with TRBJ2-5; 10 positions match TRBD2. DNA of the CDR3: TGCGCCAGCAGCCCCCAGCGGGAGGGCCTGAAGACCCAGTACTTC. Translating it yields CASSPQREGLKTQYF.